Presented here are 29 T cell receptor beta chains from one specimen sequenced in a study of cytomegalovirus exposure and HLA in healthy donors. Researchers ran the PCR with 60 Vbeta and 13 Jbeta primers. This table comes from immunoSEQ multiplex PCR, and its TCRdb copy is limited to in-frame clones, with some not included. The table has roughly 170,000 clones, approximately 80% seen once; the top ten hold roughly 5.2%. What was sequenced was PBMCs. The receptors derive from a man younger than 30 in good health and CMV-seronegative.

The rearrangement uses TRBV6-1 and TRBJ1-4; D call uncertain. The CDR3 runs to 12 residues. V was shortened by 8 bases and J by 7 bases, with 11 bases between the two germline ends. CDR1 and CDR2 (germline): MNHNS, SASEGT. CDR3 loop: CASGRSSEKLFF. The CDR3 DNA sequence: TGTGCCAGCGGCAGATCAAGTGAAAAACTGTTTTTT.

The V gene is TRBV6-4, the J gene TRBJ2-1; D unresolved. The V end lost 5 bases, the J end lost 0 bases, and 8 bases lay between the germline ends. The CDR3 totals 14 residues. From germline, CDR1 is MRHNA and CDR2 SNTAGT. The CDR3 loop is CASSQESSYNEQFF. As DNA, the CDR3 is TGTGCCAGCAGTCAAGAGAGCTCCTACAATGAGCAGTTCTTC.

In the case of this clone: Mismatch with germline at one junction end may stem from a read error. The chain joins TRBV7-9 to TRBJ1-4; 7 nucleotides align to TRBD1. There are 15 residues in the CDR3. The germline gives CDR1 SEHNR, CDR2 FQNEAQ (reference sequence). The chain's CDR3 is CSSSLIQGPNEKLFF. For the CDR3, the DNA is TGTTCCAGCAGCCTAATACAGGGGCCTAATGAAAAACTGTTTTTT.

This sequence joins TRBV30 and TRBJ1-6; tentative D call: TRBD1 (6 bases). The length of the CDR3 is 15 residues. Deletions cut 8 bases from V and 10 bases from J, with 24 bases between. From germline, CDR1 is GTSNPN and CDR2 SVGIG (reference sequence). The CDR3 spells CALTVTGTTGSPLHF. The CDR3 bases are TGTGCCCTCACGGTTACAGGGACGACGGGATCACCCCTCCACTTT.

The chain employs TRBV29-1 and TRBJ2-7; 8 positions agree with TRBD1. The CDR3 is made up of 12 amino acids. Germline V gives CDR1 SQVTM, CDR2 ANQGSEA. The V segment lost 3 bases and the J segment 12 bases; nucleotides outside the gene matches: 10. The CDR3 sequence: CSVDRGGQGTYF. The CDR3 region has the DNA TGCAGCGTTGACCGGGGAGGACAGGGCACGTACTTC.

This clone was found a few times. J is TRBJ2-1 and V is TRBV7-9, with a possible D match to TRBD2 (6 bases). The CDR3 runs to 13 residues. CDR1 and CDR2 (germline): SEHNR, FQNEAQ (reference sequence). Trimming stripped 6 bases from V and 7 bases from J, with 13 bases between. The CDR3 is CASRPAGRNEQFF. The CDR3 coding sequence is TGTGCCAGCAGACCGGCGGGGCGGAATGAGCAGTTCTTC.

Written as DNA, the CDR3 is TGTGCCAGTCGACTACCTCCGGGGACTGCGAACACTGAAGCTTTCTTT. Translating it yields CASRLPPGTANTEAFF. This chain links TRBV19 with TRBJ1-1; a possible D gene is TRBD1 (5 bases). Per the germline V gene, CDR1 is LNHDA and CDR2 is SQIVND (reference sequence). V lost 8 bases and J 1 base, leaving 20 bases between the germline ends. CDR3 length: 16 amino acids.

The V and J genes are TRBV29-1 and TRBJ1-1, with 8 positions matching TRBD1. With V trimmed by 6 bases and J by 3 bases, 3 bases remained unmatched. Germline loops: CDR1 SQVTM, CDR2 ANQGSEA. This CDR3 has 12 residues. The CDR3 here is CSVQGADTEAFF. CDR3 coding DNA: TGCAGCGTGCAGGGGGCAGACACTGAAGCTTTCTTT.

The rearrangement uses TRBV5-6 and TRBJ2-3; 9 bases are shared with TRBD1. CDR1 is SGHDT, CDR2 YYEEEE, per germline. J lost 6 bases, V lost 0 bases, and 8 bases had no gene match. The CDR3 is 16 residues long. CDR3 bases: TGTGCCAGCAGCTTGGCCGGGACAGGGTATCGGGATACGCAGTATTTT. Amino acids: CASSLAGTGYRDTQYF.

The chain uses TRBV5-1 and TRBJ1-2, with D uncertain. Germline loops: CDR1 SGHRS, CDR2 YFSETQ. Trimming stripped 9 bases from V and 1 base from J, with 16 bases between. CDR3 size: 14 residues. For the CDR3, the DNA is TGCGCCACCAAACCCCTACAGAGTAACTATGGCTACACCTTC. Translated, it gives CATKPLQSNYGYTF.

This chain links TRBV2 with TRBJ2-3, with 8 positions matching TRBD2. The CDR3 is 15 residues long. Germline CDR1 and CDR2: SNHLY and FYNNEI. Trimming removed 4 bases from V and 4 bases from J; junction bases left unmatched: 7. The DNA of the CDR3 is TGTGCCAGCAGTGGAGTCGGGGGGGCATCAGATACGCAGTATTTT. Its protein is CASSGVGGASDTQYF.

The V call is TRBV7-9, the J call TRBJ1-1; 8 nucleotides align to TRBD1. Germline V gene lookup returns CDR1 SEHNR and CDR2 FQNEAQ (reference sequence). This CDR3 region has 16 residues. The ends lost 5 bases at V and 3 bases at J; junction bases unmatched: 11. The DNA for the CDR3 is TGTGCCAGCAGCCACGAGAAGACAGGGGCTTACACTGAAGCTTTCTTT. Amino acid sequence: CASSHEKTGAYTEAFF.

The chain carries TRBV10-3 and TRBJ2-3; 13 bases are a match to TRBD2. CDR3 length: 18 amino acids. The ends lost 6 bases at V and 0 bases at J; junction bases unmatched: 9. Germline V gene lookup returns CDR1 ENHRY and CDR2 SYGVKD. DNA of the CDR3: TGTGCCATCAGCAGGACTAGCGGGAGAGAAACTAGCACAGATACGCAGTATTTT. This gives the protein CAISRTSGRETSTDTQYF.

The sample holds one count of this clone. The junction shows a germline mismatch at one end, possibly a read error. Other DNA sequences in this sample translate to the same CDR3. The chain has TRBV6-6 and TRBJ2-1; tentative D call: TRBD2 (5 bases). The CDR3 is 15 residues long. CDR1 MNHNY and CDR2 SVGAGI come from the germline V gene (reference sequence). As DNA, the CDR3 is TGCGCCAGCAGTTACTTCCGGGGCTCCTACAATGAGCAGTTCTTC. Residues: CASSYFRGSYNEQFF.

The chain links TRBV5-1 to TRBJ2-5, with 9 bases matching TRBD1. V gave up 4 bases and J gave up 8 bases; unmatched junction bases: 3. The germline V gene has CDR1 SGHRS and CDR2 YFSETQ. The CDR3 runs 12 residues. Here the CDR3 reads CASSRDRETQYF. The CDR3 bases are TGCGCCAGCAGCCGGGACAGGGAAACCCAGTACTTC.

This rearrangement joins TRBV27 to TRBJ2-7; 8 bases agree with TRBD1. Trimming took 8 bases from V and 3 from J; bases not matched to a gene: 6. CDR3 length equals 13 residues. Germline V gene sequence: CDR1 MNHEY, CDR2 SMNVEV (reference sequence). As DNA, the CDR3 is TGTGCCAGCTCGGGACAGGTGGGCTACGAGCAGTACTTC. It specifies CASSGQVGYEQYF.

This clone has more than one count but fewer than ten. The V gene is TRBV6-1, the J gene TRBJ1-1, with D possibly TRBD1 on 5 matching bases. The CDR3 has 16 residues. Germline-derived CDR1 and CDR2 are MNHNS and SASEGT. V was pared by 0 bases and J by 0 bases, with 11 bases between. As DNA, the CDR3 is TGTGCCAGCAGTGAAGCGCTTAAGGGGCTGAACACTGAAGCTTTCTTT. Translation: CASSEALKGLNTEAFF.

V usage is TRBV27 and J usage is TRBJ1-5; D perhaps matches TRBD1 (6 bases). Trimming pared 9 bases from V and 3 bases from J, leaving 12 bases between. The CDR3 loop spans 13 amino acids. CDR1 is MNHEY, CDR2 SMNVEV, per germline (reference sequence). The CDR3, as DNA: TGTGCCAGTTCACAGGGATACAATCAGCCCCAGCATTTT. Its translation is CASSQGYNQPQHF.

This chain connects TRBV28 to TRBJ2-1; possibly TRBD1 for D (5 bases). There are 16 residues in the CDR3. Germline CDR1 and CDR2: MDHEN and SYDVKM. V lost 6 bases to trimming and J lost 8 bases, with 23 bases between them. CDR3 protein: CASRIQPLRQSDEQFF. In nucleotides, the CDR3 is TGTGCCAGCAGAATACAACCCCTCCGACAGTCGGATGAGCAGTTCTTC.

This clone came up a few times. This chain uses TRBV28 with TRBJ1-4, with TRBD1 matching 7 bases. CDR1 and CDR2 from the germline V gene are MDHEN and SYDVKM. V gave up 8 bases and J gave up 8 bases; unmatched junction bases: 8. The CDR3 contains 13 residues. This chain's CDR3 is CASVTGPGEKLFF. In DNA form, the CDR3 reads TGTGCCAGCGTGACAGGGCCCGGGGAAAAACTGTTTTTT.

This clone was detected only once. V is TRBV7-2 and J is TRBJ2-7; D is possibly TRBD1 (5 bases). There are 15 residues in the CDR3. Trimming pared 5 bases from V and 0 bases from J, leaving 14 bases between. The germline V gene has CDR1 SGHTA and CDR2 FQGNSA. Written as DNA, the CDR3 is TGTGCCAGCAGCACCAGGGCCCAAACCTCCTACGAGCAGTACTTC. It yields the protein CASSTRAQTSYEQYF.

The chain couples TRBV7-3 to TRBJ2-3; D unclear. The CDR3 has 13 residues. V was shortened by 5 bases and J by 6 bases, with 12 bases between the two germline ends. CDR1 and CDR2 from the germline V gene are SGHTA and FQGTGA. CDR3 nucleotides: TGTGCCAGCAGCACAACACACTACGATACGCAGTATTTT. Translated: CASSTTHYDTQYF.

The chain employs TRBV29-1 and TRBJ2-6, with 11 positions matching TRBD1. This CDR3 comprises 16 residues. Germline V gene lookup returns CDR1 SQVTM and CDR2 ANQGSEA. Losses at the gene ends were 6 bases for V and 4 bases for J; bases not matched to a gene: 8. The CDR3 is CSVVGQGATGANVLTF. The CDR3 region has the DNA TGCAGCGTAGTTGGACAGGGGGCAACGGGGGCCAACGTCCTGACTTTC.

The genes are TRBV19 and TRBJ2-3; D is perhaps TRBD2 (5 bases). From germline, CDR1 is LNHDA and CDR2 SQIVND (reference sequence). Trimming left V 1 base short and J 1 base short, with 12 bases between. The length of the CDR3 is 16 residues. The CDR3, as DNA: TGTGCCAGTAGTATAGCCCTCGGGATCGGCACAGATACGCAGTATTTT. This translates into CASSIALGIGTDTQYF.

This sequence joins TRBV6-6 and TRBJ1-1; no clear D. From germline, CDR1 is MNHNY and CDR2 SVGAGI (reference sequence). V was pared by 7 bases and J by 1 base, with 7 bases between. The CDR3 has 12 residues. The CDR3 protein is CASTLGNTEAFF. The CDR3 nucleotides read TGTGCCAGCACCCTAGGGAACACTGAAGCTTTCTTT.

This clone was detected only a few times. The chain joins TRBV7-9 to TRBJ2-7; D gene unclear. CDR1 and CDR2 from the germline V gene are SEHNR and FQNEAQ (reference sequence). The CDR3 runs 12 residues. Trimming removed 8 bases from V and 3 bases from J, with 11 bases in between. This CDR3 is CASGPRNYEQYF. CDR3 in DNA: TGTGCCAGCGGGCCCCGGAACTACGAGCAGTACTTC.

The chain couples TRBV6-1 to TRBJ1-2; a weak D match, TRBD1 (6 bases). Germline CDR1 and CDR2: MNHNS and SASEGT. Trimming left V 6 bases short and J 5 bases short, with 10 bases between. This CDR3 spans 12 amino acids. As DNA, the CDR3 is TGTGCCAGCAGACCACAGGGTTATGGCTACACCTTC. Its protein product is CASRPQGYGYTF.

The chain joins TRBV19 to TRBJ1-6; D gene uncertain. Deletions cut 3 bases from V and 0 bases from J, with 12 bases between. Germline CDR1 LNHDA, CDR2 SQIVND (reference sequence). The CDR3 is made up of 17 amino acids. For the CDR3, the DNA is TGTGCCAGTAGTATCCGTTTGGCCCTCTCCTATAATTCACCCCTCCACTTT. This translates into CASSIRLALSYNSPLHF.

The chain carries TRBV9 and TRBJ1-2, with unresolved D. The CDR3 extends over 15 amino acids. V was pared by 0 bases and J by 4 bases, with 13 bases between. Looked up from germline, CDR1 is SGDLS and CDR2 is YYNGEE. CDR3 in amino acids: CASSVDANSLYGYTF. The CDR3, as DNA: TGTGCCAGCAGCGTAGATGCGAACAGTCTCTATGGCTACACCTTC.